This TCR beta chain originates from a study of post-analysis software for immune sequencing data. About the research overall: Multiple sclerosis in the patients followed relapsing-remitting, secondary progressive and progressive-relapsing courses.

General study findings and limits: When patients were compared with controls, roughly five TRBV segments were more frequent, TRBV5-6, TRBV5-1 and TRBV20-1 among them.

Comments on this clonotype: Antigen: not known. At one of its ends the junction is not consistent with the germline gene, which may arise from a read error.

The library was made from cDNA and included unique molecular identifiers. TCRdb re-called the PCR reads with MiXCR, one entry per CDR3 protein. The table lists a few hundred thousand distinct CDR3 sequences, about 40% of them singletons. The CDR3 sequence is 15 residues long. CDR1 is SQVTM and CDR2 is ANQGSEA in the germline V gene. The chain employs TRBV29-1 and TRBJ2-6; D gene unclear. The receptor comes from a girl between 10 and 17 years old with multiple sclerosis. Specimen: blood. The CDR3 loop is CSVEEGRLWTNVLIF. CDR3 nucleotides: TGCAGCGTTGAAGAGGGAAGGCTTTGGACCAACGTCCTGATTTTC.